The 8 T cell receptor beta chains below all came from one sample that was sequenced in a study of T cell responses to AZD1222 COVID-19 vaccine. The assay was immunoSEQ multiplex PCR, and TCRdb's table has in-frame clones only and misses some. This repertoire shows 100,000 to 150,000 clones, approximately 90% found once; its top ten account for 6.9%. Sequencing used peripheral blood, obtained on day 0 of AZD1222 vaccination. The receptors come from an adult in good health.

The chain links TRBV10-2 to TRBJ2-5, with D perhaps TRBD1 or TRBD2 (7 bases each). Germline-derived CDR1 and CDR2 are WSHSY and SAAADI. V lost 0 bases and J 4 bases, leaving 18 bases between the germline ends. The CDR3 spans 17 residues. This chain's CDR3 is CASSESAPGGGGETQYF. The DNA for the CDR3 is TGCGCCAGCAGTGAGTCGGCCCCAGGGGGGGGTGGAGAGACCCAGTACTTC.

The V and J genes are TRBV27 and TRBJ1-2; D not resolved. The germline V gene has CDR1 MNHEY and CDR2 SMNVEV (reference sequence). V lost 4 bases, J lost 0 bases, and 9 bases lay in between. This CDR3 contains 14 residues. The CDR3 coding sequence is TGTGCCAGCAGTTCCATCAGTACTAACTATGGCTACACCTTC. Translated, it gives CASSSISTNYGYTF.

The rearrangement uses TRBV19 and TRBJ2-7; TRBD1 matches at 8 bases. CDR3 length equals 15 residues. CDR1 and CDR2 (germline): LNHDA, SQIVND (reference sequence). The J segment lost 3 bases and the V segment lost 1 base, leaving 5 bases of the junction unmatched. The CDR3 loop reads CASSIAAGGHYEQYF. CDR3 bases: TGTGCCAGTAGTATAGCGGCAGGGGGCCACTACGAGCAGTACTTC.

This chain uses TRBV5-5 with TRBJ2-7; D remains ambiguous. Deletions cut 6 bases from V and 1 base from J, with 11 bases between. The V gene's germline CDR1 is SGHKS and CDR2 YYEKEE (reference sequence). This CDR3 has 13 residues. CDR3 sequence (DNA): TGTGCCAGCATCCCAGTAGGATCCTACGAGCAGTACTTC. Amino acids: CASIPVGSYEQYF. The variable domain in full, with the rest retrieved from reference TRBV5-5 and TRBJ2-7, is DAGVTQSPTHLIKTRGQQVTLRCSPISGHKSVSWYQQVLGQGPQFIFQYYEKEERGRGNFPDRFSARQFPNYSSELNVNALLLGDSALYLCASIPVGSYEQYFGPGTRLTVT.

For the CDR3, the DNA is TGCAGTGCTAGAGTTTTAGATGGCTACACCTTC. Its protein product is CSARVLDGYTF. This sequence joins TRBV20-1 and TRBJ1-2; D is unresolved. Between the trimmed V and J ends, which lost 1 base and 6 bases, there was a span of 6 bases. The CDR3 consists of 11 residues. Germline CDR1 DFQATT, CDR2 SNEGSKA (reference sequence).

This chain links TRBV4-3 with TRBJ1-6; D is possibly TRBD1 (5 bases). Germline lookup yields CDR1 LGHNA and CDR2 YSLEER. The germline V and J ends were trimmed by 4 bases and 6 bases, with 13 bases remaining between them. CDR3 length: 15 residues. The CDR3 loop is CASSLARGPNSPLHF. In DNA, the CDR3 is TGCGCCAGCAGCCTCGCAAGGGGACCTAATTCACCCCTCCACTTT.

Details on this clone: One end of the junction is discordant with germline, which a read error may explain. The rearrangement uses TRBV3-1 (or the pseudogene TRBV3-2) and TRBJ1-2; D is unresolved. CDR3 size: 12 residues. Germline CDR1 reads LGHDT; CDR2 reads YNNKEL (reference sequence). The CDR3 DNA is TGTGCCAGCAGCCAAGTTAACTCTGGCTACACCTTC. The encoded protein is CASSQVNSGYTF.

The chain employs TRBV19 and TRBJ2-3, with D possibly being TRBD2 (6 bases). Germline CDR1 LNHDA, CDR2 SQIVND (reference sequence). The V and J ends lost 4 bases and 4 bases respectively, with 18 bases between them. This CDR3 region has 16 residues. The CDR3 loop is CASSTNVRRGSDTQYF. The CDR3 nucleotides are TGTGCCAGTAGTACCAACGTCAGGAGGGGCTCAGATACGCAGTATTTT.